A single sample gave rise to the 18 T cell receptor beta chains below, sequenced in a study of T-cell reconstitution after alpha-beta-depleted transplantation in children. The authors prepared the TCRbeta library with unique molecular identifiers. TCRdb independently ran MiXCR on the PCR reads; one entry per CDR3 protein. This table holds hundreds of thousands of distinct CDR3 sequences, around 15% found once. The source was PBMCs, mostly from graft donor cells, collected 360 days after TCRalphabeta/CD19-depleted stem cell transplant. The receptors shown here come from a boy in the first two years of life who had a stem cell transplant for Wiskott-Aldrich syndrome, so the T cells may come from the graft donor.

This clonotype was seen ten or more times. The gene calls are TRBV20-1 and TRBJ2-3; possible D gene TRBD2, 7 bases. The ends were cut back, 5 bases at V and 0 bases at J, with 15 bases in the middle. The CDR3 length is 15 residues. Germline assignment: CDR1 DFQATT and CDR2 SNEGSKA (reference sequence). The CDR3 protein is CSALGGRISTDTQYF. In DNA, the CDR3 is TGCAGTGCTCTGGGGGGGCGAATAAGCACAGATACGCAGTATTTT.

This clonotype turned up a few times. The chain joins TRBV11-2 to TRBJ2-7; 7 positions agree with TRBD2. The CDR3 is 14 amino acids. The V and J ends lost 3 bases and 3 bases, in that order; junction bases with no gene match: 5. The germline V gene has CDR1 SGHAT and CDR2 FQNNGV. CDR3 region: CASSFLGGSYEQYF. The CDR3 DNA is TGTGCCAGCAGCTTTTTGGGCGGGAGCTACGAGCAGTACTTC.

CDR3 in amino acids: CASSWDPYNEQFF. The CDR3 bases are TGCGCCAGCAGCTGGGACCCTTACAATGAGCAGTTCTTC. This sequence joins TRBV5-1 and TRBJ2-1; D tentatively reads TRBD1 or TRBD2 (5 bases each). The CDR3 is 13 amino acids. Looked up from germline, CDR1 is SGHRS and CDR2 is YFSETQ. The germline V and J ends were trimmed by 3 bases and 4 bases, with 8 bases remaining between them.

The CDR3 DNA reads as TGTGCCAGCAGCGGTACAGAGAACACTGAAGCTTTCTTT. Translation: CASSGTENTEAFF. This sequence joins TRBV12-3 or TRBV12-4 and TRBJ1-1, with unresolved D. This CDR3 has 13 residues. Trimming removed 6 bases at V and 1 base at J, with 9 bases between.

This clonotype was counted between two and nine times. The chain has TRBV4-1 and TRBJ2-5, with D tentatively TRBD2 (5 bases). The V gene lost 3 bases and the J gene lost 2 bases, with 16 bases spanning the gap. The CDR3 has 16 amino acids. From germline, CDR1 is MGHRA and CDR2 YSYEKL. CDR3 region: CASSHHGVAFQETQYF. The CDR3 DNA reads TGCGCCAGCAGCCATCACGGGGTGGCCTTTCAAGAGACCCAGTACTTC.

This clonotype occurred a few times. The genes are TRBV6-1 and TRBJ2-3; D unclear. Germline CDR1 reads MNHNS; CDR2 reads SASEGT. V lost 6 bases, J lost 2 bases, and 15 bases lay in between. The CDR3 contains 15 residues. The CDR3 spells CASSPGFGYTDTQYF. In nucleotides, the CDR3 is TGTGCCAGCAGCCCGGGCTTCGGCTACACAGATACGCAGTATTTT.

The chain links TRBV2 to TRBJ2-7, with TRBD2 as a possible D gene (6 bases). Germline assignment: CDR1 SNHLY and CDR2 FYNNEI. V lost 8 bases to trimming and J lost 2 bases, with 10 bases between them. The CDR3 is made up of 12 amino acids. CDR3 coding DNA: TGTGCCAGCTTTGGGACTCCCTACGAGCAGTACTTC. Amino acid sequence: CASFGTPYEQYF.

In its sample, this clonotype was seen a few times. The chain employs TRBV20-1 and TRBJ2-5; tentatively, D is TRBD1 (6 bases). V was pared by 1 base and J by 5 bases, with 11 bases between. This CDR3 is 13 amino acids long. Germline V gene lookup returns CDR1 DFQATT and CDR2 SNEGSKA (reference sequence). This CDR3 is CSARVDRWETQYF. The DNA of the CDR3 is TGCAGTGCTAGAGTCGACAGGTGGGAGACCCAGTACTTC.

V is TRBV12-3 or TRBV12-4 and J is TRBJ2-4, with unresolved D. The CDR3 sequence is 14 residues long. V was trimmed by 6 bases and J by 9 bases, leaving 18 bases between them. The CDR3 sequence: CASSPGPSGRIQYF. The CDR3 nucleotides read TGTGCCAGCAGCCCGGGCCCCTCTGGCCGCATTCAGTACTTC.

CDR3 region: CASSLNSASSSGQETQYF. The CDR3 DNA reads as TGTGCCAGCAGCTTAAATAGTGCTAGTTCCTCAGGCCAAGAGACCCAGTACTTC. The V gene is TRBV11-1, the J gene TRBJ2-5; D gene uncertain. The CDR3 is 18 residues long. V shed 2 bases and J shed 1 base, with 20 bases lying between them. Germline values: CDR1 SGHAT, CDR2 FQDESV (reference sequence).

This clonotype was detected a few times. This rearrangement joins TRBV7-9 to TRBJ1-1; D not resolved. V dropped 0 bases and J dropped 6 bases, with 11 bases sitting between them. The CDR3 contains 14 residues. Per germline, CDR1 SEHNR and CDR2 FQNEAQ (reference sequence). Written as DNA, the CDR3 is TGTGCCAGCAGCTTAGCTGCGGTTGAACCTGAAGCTTTCTTT. It is translated as CASSLAAVEPEAFF.

The V call is TRBV5-1, the J call TRBJ2-1, with TRBD2 identical over 7 bases. This CDR3 is 15 amino acids long. Germline V gene data show CDR1 as SGHRS and CDR2 as YFSETQ. Germline trimming cut 2 bases from V and 5 bases from J; bases unmatched to any gene: 7. This CDR3 reads CASSFGLVSHNEQFF. Written as DNA, the CDR3 is TGCGCCAGCAGCTTCGGACTAGTTTCACACAATGAGCAGTTCTTC.

This clonotype was recorded a few times. The conserved phenylalanine or tryptophan normally closing the CDR3 is absent here, so this likely arose from a read error. The rearrangement joins TRBV11-2 to TRBJ1-1; TRBD1 is a possible D gene (5 bases). This CDR3 region has 13 residues. Germline CDR1 is SGHAT and CDR2 is FQNNGV. V was shortened by 8 bases and J by 3 bases, with 13 bases between the two germline ends. The CDR3, as DNA: TGTGCCAGCCAGCGGACGGGGGACACTGAAGCTTTCCTT. It yields the protein CASQRTGDTEAFL.

In its sample, this clonotype was seen a few times. This chain links TRBV6-1 with TRBJ2-1; the D is unclear. Germline CDR1 MNHNS, CDR2 SASEGT. The germline V and J ends were trimmed by 8 bases and 0 bases, with 8 bases remaining between them. This CDR3 has 13 amino acids. CDR3 sequence: CASCAGSYNEQFF. DNA of the CDR3: TGTGCCAGCTGCGCTGGCTCCTACAATGAGCAGTTCTTC.

Only a few counts were recorded for this clonotype. CDR3 nucleotides: TGTGCCAGCAGTTTGGTCAGCTTAGCCAAAAACATTCAGTACTTC. Translated, it gives CASSLVSLAKNIQYF. This chain uses TRBV12-3 or TRBV12-4 with TRBJ2-4, with D hard to call. Trimming took off 3 bases at V and 0 bases at J, with 9 bases between the two ends. The CDR3 loop spans 15 amino acids.

This clonotype was observed a handful of times. The chain joins TRBV3-1 to TRBJ2-5; D gene unclear. This CDR3 is built from 17 residues. Between the trimmed V and J ends, which lost 3 bases and 4 bases, there was a span of 21 bases. Germline CDR1 and CDR2: LGHDT and YNNKEL (reference sequence). In DNA form, the CDR3 reads TGTGCCAGCAGCCAGTACCGGCTGCAAAGCATGGGAGAGACCCAGTACTTC. This codes for CASSQYRLQSMGETQYF.

Only a few counts were recorded for this clonotype. This chain connects TRBV12-3 or TRBV12-4 to TRBJ2-7, with 16 bases that match TRBD2. V lost 3 bases and J lost 6; bases outside the gene matches: 2. CDR3 size: 15 residues. The CDR3: CASSFGTSGRGEQYF. The CDR3 DNA reads TGTGCCAGCAGTTTTGGGACTAGCGGGAGGGGCGAGCAGTACTTC.

The rearrangement joins TRBV5-4 to TRBJ1-1; a weak D match, TRBD1 (6 bases). The CDR3 runs to 15 residues. The germline CDR1 and CDR2 sequences are SGHNT and YYREEE (reference sequence). Trimming took off 5 bases at V and 2 bases at J, with 16 bases between the two ends. As DNA, the CDR3 is TGTGCCAGCAGTTTCGTCACGACAGGAAACACTGAAGCTTTCTTT. Translation: CASSFVTTGNTEAFF.